The clone carrying this T cell receptor beta chain occurred a few times. Between the trimmed V and J ends, which lost 6 bases and 2 bases, there was a span of 17 bases. CDR1 is DFQATT and CDR2 is SNEGSKA in the germline V gene (reference sequence). This CDR3 spans 15 amino acids. TCRdb re-called the 5' RACE reads with MiXCR, one entry per CDR3 protein. Among roughly 250,000 distinct CDR3 sequences listed, 13% were seen once. The sample is drawn from a study of T cells after yellow fever vaccination. This TCR derives from a man aged 30 to 39 who received the YFV17D yellow fever vaccine. This sequence joins TRBV20-1 and TRBJ1-5; D is unclear. The source was CD4+ T cells sorted from PBMCs, collected 45 days after the yellow fever booster vaccination. CDR3 bases: TGCAGTGCCGTTGGGCGCGTGGTTGGCAATCAGCCCCAGCATTTT. Translated: CSAVGRVVGNQPQHF.